This T cell receptor (beta chain) was identified during a study of T cells after yellow fever vaccination. Study-level points and caveats: Peak timing came faster in the weaker secondary response, day 5 versus 15. Clones that expanded after primary vaccination mostly reappeared after the booster (around 96% CD4, 70% to 90% CD8).

The 5'RACE template-switching step produced TCR cDNA and added a universal primer site and UMIs. TCRdb redid the calling of the 5' RACE reads with MiXCR, one entry per CDR3 protein. The repertoire consists of 360,000 or so distinct CDR3 sequences, with around 10% occurring once and the leading ten covering around 20%. The V and J ends lost 11 bases and 4 bases, in that order; junction bases with no gene match: 13. From germline, CDR1 is SGHTA and CDR2 FQGNSA. The CDR3 spans 15 residues. The table lists this clonotype with a few counts. What it binds is not known. The sequences come from PBMCs, collected on the day of the first yellow fever vaccination. The receptor comes from a man between 18 and 29 years old who received the YFV17D yellow fever vaccine. V and J are TRBV7-2 and TRBJ2-1, with 8 bases that match TRBD2. This CDR3 reads CADSAGGAEYNEQFF. CDR3 nucleotides: TGTGCCGACTCGGCCGGGGGGGCGGAATACAATGAGCAGTTCTTC. Full variable domain (rest looked up from reference TRBV7-2 and TRBJ2-1): GAGVSQSPSNKVTEKGKDVELRCDPISGHTALYWYRQSLGQGLEFLIYFQGNSAPDKSGLPSDRFSAERTGGSVSTLTIQRTQQEDSAVYLCADSAGGAEYNEQFFGPGTRLTVL.